This TCR beta chain is from a study of blood T cell repertoires in COVID-19. Study context: T cells, B-cell-depleted T cells, or PBMCs supplied cDNA or gDNA.

Those enrolled, adults aged roughly 18 to 90 years, came from under 25 US areas. In the original processing: Amplified reference gene primers provided the basis for estimating nucleated cell counts. Libraries were prepared by immunoSEQ multiplex PCR; TCRdb keeps only in-frame clonotypes and omits some of them. The DNA gave D and trimming, while V, J and clone size come from that table. Among 230,000 or so clones listed, 70% to 90% were seen once. Sequenced input: PBMCs or T cells enriched from blood (not recorded which). The TCR sequence derives from a woman aged 45-65 years with acute COVID-19.

Here the CDR3 DNA reads TGTGCCAGCAGTTTCGGACAGGGGGAGACCGAGCAGTACTTC. This codes for CASSFGQGETEQYF. The chain has TRBV6-6 and TRBJ2-7, with TRBD1 matching 10 bases. CDR1 MNHNY and CDR2 SVGAGI come from the germline V gene (reference sequence). V dropped 4 bases and J dropped 6; count of bases not matched to a gene: 6. CDR3 size: 14 residues.